The clone carrying this T cell receptor beta chain was observed a single time. Germline V CDR1 and CDR2: SNHLY, FYNNEI. V lost 8 bases to trimming and J lost 1 base, with 15 bases between them. The CDR3 loop spans 14 amino acids. These data originate in a study of control samples from healthy donors and cancer patients. Assay: immunoSEQ multiplex PCR; the TCRdb copy retains only in-frame clones and omits some. This table has 150,000 to 200,000 clones, roughly 92% appearing once. This chain joins TRBV2 and TRBJ2-7, with a possible D match to TRBD1 (5 bases). Sequencing was carried out using blood. This clonotype was sampled from a man between 25 and 39 years old in good health. CDR3 coding DNA: TGTGCCAGCCTACCTTCGACAGATTCCTACGAGCAGTACTTC. It translates to CASLPSTDSYEQYF.